This T cell receptor beta chain was recorded in a study of control samples from healthy donors and cancer patients. Data came from immunoSEQ multiplex PCR; TCRdb stores just in-frame clones and leaves some out. This sample has about 82,000 clones, with 94% found just once. The clonotype comes from a woman between 18 and 30 years old in good health. Sample: blood.

The CDR3 DNA sequence: TGTGCCAGCAGTCGCCTCGGGTTCTACGAGCAGTACTTC. Its translation: CASSRLGFYEQYF. This chain connects TRBV27 to TRBJ2-7; no definite D call. Trimming took off 5 bases at V and 3 bases at J, with 11 bases between the two ends. This CDR3 is 13 amino acids long. From germline, CDR1 is MNHEY and CDR2 SMNVEV (reference sequence).